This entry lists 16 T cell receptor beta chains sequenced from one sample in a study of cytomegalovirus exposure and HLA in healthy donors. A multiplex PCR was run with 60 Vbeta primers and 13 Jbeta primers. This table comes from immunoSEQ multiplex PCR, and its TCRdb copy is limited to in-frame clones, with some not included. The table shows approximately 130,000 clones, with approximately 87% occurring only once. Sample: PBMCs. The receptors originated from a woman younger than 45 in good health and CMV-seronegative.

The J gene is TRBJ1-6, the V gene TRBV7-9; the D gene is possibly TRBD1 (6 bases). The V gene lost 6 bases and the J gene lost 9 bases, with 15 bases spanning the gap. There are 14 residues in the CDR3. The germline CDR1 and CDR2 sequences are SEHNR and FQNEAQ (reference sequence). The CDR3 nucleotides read TGTGCCAGCAGGGGGGGGGACATTAGTTCACCCCTCCACTTT. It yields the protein CASRGGDISSPLHF.

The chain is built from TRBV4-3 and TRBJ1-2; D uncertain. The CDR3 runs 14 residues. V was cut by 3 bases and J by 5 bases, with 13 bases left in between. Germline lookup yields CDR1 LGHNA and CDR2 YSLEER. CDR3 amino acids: CASSQAGRDYGYTF. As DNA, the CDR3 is TGCGCCAGCAGCCAGGCCGGGAGGGATTATGGCTACACCTTC.

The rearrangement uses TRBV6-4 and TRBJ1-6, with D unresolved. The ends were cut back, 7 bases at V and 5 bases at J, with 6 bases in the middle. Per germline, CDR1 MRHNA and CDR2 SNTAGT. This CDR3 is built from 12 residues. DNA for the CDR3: TGTGCCAGCATCCTCCATAATTCACCCCTCCACTTT. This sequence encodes CASILHNSPLHF.

CDR3 in DNA: TGCAGCGTGATTAGCGGGGGGGAGACCCAGTACTTC. This encodes CSVISGGETQYF. The rearrangement links TRBV29-1 to TRBJ2-5; 10 nucleotides match TRBD2. Unmatched junction bases numbered 3, after V lost 6 bases and J lost 5 bases. CDR1 is SQVTM and CDR2 is ANQGSEA in the germline V gene. The CDR3 is made up of 12 amino acids.

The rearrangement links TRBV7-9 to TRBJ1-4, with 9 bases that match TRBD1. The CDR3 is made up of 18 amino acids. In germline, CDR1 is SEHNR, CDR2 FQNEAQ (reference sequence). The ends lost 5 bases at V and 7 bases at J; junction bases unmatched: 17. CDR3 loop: CASSRRDRDMRFGEKLFF. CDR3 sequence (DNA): TGTGCCAGCAGCCGACGGGACAGGGATATGAGGTTTGGTGAAAAACTGTTTTTT.

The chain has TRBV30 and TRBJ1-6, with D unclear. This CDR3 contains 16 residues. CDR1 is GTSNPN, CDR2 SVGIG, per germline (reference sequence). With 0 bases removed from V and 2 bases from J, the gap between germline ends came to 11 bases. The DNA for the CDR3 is TGTGCCTGGAGTGTATCAGAGGTGGCCTATAATTCACCCCTCCACTTT. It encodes CAWSVSEVAYNSPLHF.

This CDR3 is CASKGPGGSGNTIYF. The CDR3 DNA sequence: TGTGCCAGCAAGGGGCCAGGGGGCTCTGGAAACACCATATATTTT. This sequence joins TRBV7-3 and TRBJ1-3, with TRBD1 identical over 7 bases. This CDR3 spans 15 amino acids. V shed 7 bases and J 0 bases; nucleotides not matched to a gene: 6. In germline, CDR1 is SGHTA, CDR2 FQGTGA.

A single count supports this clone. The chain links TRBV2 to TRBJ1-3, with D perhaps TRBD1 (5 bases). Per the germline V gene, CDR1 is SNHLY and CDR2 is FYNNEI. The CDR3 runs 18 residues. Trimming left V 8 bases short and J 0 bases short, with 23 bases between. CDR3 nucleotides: TGTGCCAGCGACTCCTTAGGACAAGGCCCGAACTCTGGAAACACCATATATTTT. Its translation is CASDSLGQGPNSGNTIYF.

The CDR3 region is CASSLSHRGPSYEQYF. CDR3 coding DNA: TGTGCCAGTAGCCTCTCCCACAGGGGGCCCTCCTACGAGCAGTACTTC. This rearrangement joins TRBV19 to TRBJ2-7, with 9 bases identical to TRBD1. After removal of 6 bases from V and 0 bases from J, the junction contained 9 bases not matched to a gene. The CDR3 loop spans 16 amino acids. CDR1 and CDR2 from the germline V gene are LNHDA and SQIVND (reference sequence).

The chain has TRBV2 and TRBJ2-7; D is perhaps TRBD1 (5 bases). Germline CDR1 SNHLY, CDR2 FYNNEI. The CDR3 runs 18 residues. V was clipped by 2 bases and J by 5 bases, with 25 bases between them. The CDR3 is CASSETARALTWTDEQYF. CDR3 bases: TGTGCCAGCAGTGAAACCGCCAGGGCACTTACCTGGACGGACGAGCAGTACTTC.

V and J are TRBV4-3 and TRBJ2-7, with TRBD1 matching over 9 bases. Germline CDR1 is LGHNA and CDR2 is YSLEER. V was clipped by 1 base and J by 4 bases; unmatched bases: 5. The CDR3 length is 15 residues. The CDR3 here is CASSQVRQGEYEQYF. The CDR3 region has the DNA TGCGCCAGCAGCCAAGTCCGACAGGGGGAGTACGAGCAGTACTTC.

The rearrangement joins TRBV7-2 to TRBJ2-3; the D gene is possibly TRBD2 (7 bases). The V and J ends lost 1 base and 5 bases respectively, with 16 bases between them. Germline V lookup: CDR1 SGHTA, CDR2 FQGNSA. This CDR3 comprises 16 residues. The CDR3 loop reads CASSLDRGGHKDTQYF. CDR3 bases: TGTGCCAGCAGCTTAGATAGGGGGGGCCATAAAGATACGCAGTATTTT. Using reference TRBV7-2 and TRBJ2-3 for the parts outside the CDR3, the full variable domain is GAGVSQSPSNKVTEKGKDVELRCDPISGHTALYWYRQSLGQGLEFLIYFQGNSAPDKSGLPSDRFSAERTGGSVSTLTIQRTQQEDSAVYLCASSLDRGGHKDTQYFGPGTRLTVL.

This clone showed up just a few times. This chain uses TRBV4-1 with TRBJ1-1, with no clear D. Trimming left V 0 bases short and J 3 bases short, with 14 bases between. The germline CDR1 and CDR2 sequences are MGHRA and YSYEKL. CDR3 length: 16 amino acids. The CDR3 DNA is TGCGCCAGCAGCCAAGATCTAAGTCGGTCATACACTGAAGCTTTCTTT. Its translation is CASSQDLSRSYTEAFF.

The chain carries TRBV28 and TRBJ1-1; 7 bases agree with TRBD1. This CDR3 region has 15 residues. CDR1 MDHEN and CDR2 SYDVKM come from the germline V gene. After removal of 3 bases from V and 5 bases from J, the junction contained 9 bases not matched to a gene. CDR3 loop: CASSFWTGLETEAFF. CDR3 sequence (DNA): TGTGCCAGCAGTTTCTGGACAGGATTGGAAACTGAAGCTTTCTTT.

CDR3 sequence reads: CATSRDLGEGETQYF. The DNA for the CDR3 is TGTGCCACCAGCAGAGACCTAGGGGAGGGGGAGACCCAGTACTTC. The chain joins TRBV15 to TRBJ2-5; 7 bases are a match to TRBD2. This CDR3 has 15 residues. V lost 0 bases, J lost 5 bases, and 6 bases stayed unmatched. The germline gives CDR1 LNHNV, CDR2 YYDKDF (reference sequence).

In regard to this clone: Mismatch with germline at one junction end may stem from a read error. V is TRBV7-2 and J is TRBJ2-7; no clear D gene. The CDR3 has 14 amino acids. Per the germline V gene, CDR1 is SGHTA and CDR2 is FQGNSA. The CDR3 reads CASSSSGYSYEQYF. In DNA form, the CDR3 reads TGTGCTAGCAGCTCCTCAGGATACTCCTACGAGCAGTACTTC.